This paragraph covers one T cell receptor beta chain sequence. The target antigen is unknown. This CDR3 region has 15 residues. V lost 2 bases, J lost 6 bases, and 5 bases stayed unmatched. Germline lookup yields CDR1 GTSNPN and CDR2 SVGIG (reference sequence). The PCR contained 60 Vbeta and 13 Jbeta primers. Some clones are missing from TCRdb's copy, which holds only in-frame ones; the method was immunoSEQ multiplex PCR. The sample has approximately 160,000 clones; more than 65% are singletons. Each donor was healthy, and each was a bone marrow donor. These data belong to a study of cytomegalovirus exposure and HLA in healthy donors. At the level of the study: A previous analysis identified approximately 120 million unique TCR beta sequences derived from around 200 million T cells. An early data release held tens of millions of unique TCRs from HLA-typed donors. Study-wide points: Immune exposure information comprised only CMV serostatus.

The sequence derives from a woman aged 25 to 39 in good health and CMV-seronegative. Sequenced: PBMCs. The chain uses TRBV30 and TRBJ1-6; 9 bases are shared with TRBD1. CDR3: CAWSKETGGNSPLHF. The DNA for the CDR3 is TGTGCCTGGAGTAAAGAGACAGGGGGTAATTCACCCCTCCACTTT. Filled out from reference TRBV30 and TRBJ1-6, the complete variable domain reads SQTIHQWPATLVQPVGSPLSLECTVEGTSNPNLYWYRQAAGRGLQLLFYSVGIGQISSEVPQNLSASRPQDRQFILSSKKLLLSDSGFYLCAWSKETGGNSPLHFGNGTRLTVT.